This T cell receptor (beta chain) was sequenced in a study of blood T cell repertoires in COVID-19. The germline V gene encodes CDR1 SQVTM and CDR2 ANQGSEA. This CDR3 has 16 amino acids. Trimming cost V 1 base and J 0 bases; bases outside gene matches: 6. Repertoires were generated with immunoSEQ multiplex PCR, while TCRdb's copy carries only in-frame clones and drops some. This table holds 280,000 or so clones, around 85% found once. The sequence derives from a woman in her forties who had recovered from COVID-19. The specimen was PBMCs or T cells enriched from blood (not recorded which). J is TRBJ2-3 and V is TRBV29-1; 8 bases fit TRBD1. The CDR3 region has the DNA TGCAGCGTTGAAGGGGGACAGGAGACTAGCACAGATACGCAGTATTTT. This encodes CSVEGGQETSTDTQYF.